A selection of T cell receptor beta chains follows, all from one sample in a study of tumor and adjacent non-tumor tissue in lung cancer. TCRdb fed the multiplex PCR reads into MiXCR, producing one record per CDR3 protein. The sample holds about 70,000 distinct CDR3 sequences, less than 80% seen once. Sequencing input: lung tumor tissue. The source is a man in his sixties with non-small cell lung cancer. CDR3s include the opening cysteine and the closing phenylalanine or tryptophan. Fields, in order: D gene, clone size, V gene, J gene, CDR3 protein, CDR3 DNA. A D gene is named only where the DNA matches it firmly. Clone sizes are given selectively: once, few, many, or a class where the clone is expanded.

>-|many|TRBV20-1|TRBJ2-2
CSARIGQMNTGELFF
TGCAGTGCTAGAATAGGACAGATGAACACCGGGGAGCTGTTTTTT
>TRBD1|-|TRBV12-3/TRBV12-4|TRBJ1-5
CASSQTGSNKPQHF
TGTGCCAGCAGTCAGACAGGGAGCAATAAGCCCCAGCATTTT
>-|-|TRBV20-1|TRBJ2-7
CSTTQQDYEQYF
TGCAGTACTACGCAACAGGACTACGAGCAGTACTTC
>TRBD1|few|TRBV5-1|TRBJ2-5
CASSVEEGARETQYF
TGCGCCAGCAGCGTGGAAGAGGGGGCGCGGGAGACCCAGTACTTC
>TRBD2|-|TRBV6-6|TRBJ2-7
CVSSLISGSYEQYF
TGTGTCAGCAGTCTGATTAGCGGGAGCTACGAGCAGTACTTC
>-|-|TRBV12-3/TRBV12-4|TRBJ1-1
CANSIGQWNTEAFF
TGTGCCAACAGTATAGGACAATGGAACACTGAAGCTTTCTTT
>TRBD2|few|TRBV5-1|TRBJ2-1
CASRRGLAGNNEQFF
TGCGCCAGCAGACGAGGACTAGCGGGAAACAATGAGCAGTTCTTC
>-|-|TRBV29-1|TRBJ1-4
CIVLATGEKLFF
TGCATCGTTCTGGCTACAGGGGAAAAACTGTTTTTT
>TRBD1|-|TRBV29-1|TRBJ2-2
CSAPAGGGELFF
TGTAGCGCTCCCGCAGGGGGCGGGGAGCTGTTTTTT
>-|-|TRBV20-1|TRBJ1-1
CSARDLGFYIVAFF
TGCAGTGCTAGAGATCTTGGGTTTTACATTGTAGCTTTCTTT
>-|-|TRBV6-1|TRBJ2-1
CASSGRGRGDEQLF
TGTGCCAGCAGTGGGCGCGGGCGCGGCGATGAGCAGCTCTTC
>TRBD2|many|TRBV20-1|TRBJ2-3
CSARSLAGSTDTQYF
TGCAGTGCTAGGAGTCTAGCGGGAAGCACAGATACGCAGTATTTT
>TRBD2|large|TRBV20-1|TRBJ2-1
CSARLAGDGNEQFF
TGCAGTGCTAGACTAGCGGGAGATGGCAATGAGCAGTTCTTC
>-|medium-sized|TRBV29-1|TRBJ2-4
CSVETPGPRAETKNIQYF
TGCAGCGTGGAAACACCGGGACCCCGGGCCGAAACCAAAAACATTCAGTACTTC
>-|-|TRBV20-1|TRBJ2-3
CGAPGPRTDTQYF
TGCGGTGCTCCGGGGCCCCGCACGGATACGCAGTATTTT
>-|-|TRBV6-1|TRBJ2-5
CATSEFYRDQQETQYF
TGTGCCACCAGTGAGTTCTACAGGGACCAACAAGAGACCCAGTACTTC
>-|-|TRBV6-5|TRBJ2-2
CASSYYEGFRNTGDVFF
TGTGCCAGCAGTTATTACGAAGGATTCAGAAACACCGGGGATGTGTTTTTT
>TRBD1|-|TRBV6-6|TRBJ2-7
CVISQGKVEQYF
TGTGTGATTTCACAGGGGAAGGTCGAGCAGTACTTC
>-|few|TRBV10-3|TRBJ2-1
CVSFPGASSYNEQFF
TGTGTTTCCTTCCCGGGGGCCAGCTCCTACAATGAGCAGTTCTTC
>TRBD1|once|TRBV5-4|TRBJ2-4
CTSSLAGTGGTQYF
TGTACCAGCAGCTTGGCCGGGACAGGGGGCACTCAGTACTTC
>TRBD1|-|TRBV6-5|TRBJ1-2
CASRVRTGGGNYGYTF
TGTGCCAGCAGAGTCCGGACAGGGGGGGGTAACTATGGCTACACCTTC
>TRBD2|once|TRBV20-1|TRBJ2-7
CSARDLRGTSGTEMGFSYEQYF
TGCAGTGCTAGAGATCTCAGGGGGACTAGCGGGACCGAGATGGGGTTCTCCTACGAGCAGTACTTC
>-|-|TRBV20-1|TRBJ2-4
CSAVTTAINIQYF
TGCAGTGCTGTCACGACAGCCATAAACATTCAGTACTTC
>-|many|TRBV13|TRBJ2-7
CASSSDSTSYEQYF
TGTGCCAGCAGCTCCGACAGCACCTCCTACGAGCAGTACTTC
>-|once|TRBV12-3/TRBV12-4|TRBJ2-1
CASTPGLGGHEQFF
TGTGCCAGCACCCCGGGACTGGGGGGGCATGAGCAGTTCTTC
>-|-|TRBV28|TRBJ2-5
CASSLLRTEYF
TGTGCCAGCAGTTTACTTAGGACCGAATACTTC
>-|-|TRBV6-5|TRBJ2-7
CGSSYGSYEQYF
TGTGGCAGCAGTTACGGGAGCTACGAACAGTACTTC
>-|few|TRBV9|TRBJ2-7
CASSVDVRGDEQYF
TGTGCCAGCAGCGTAGATGTCAGGGGGGACGAACAGTACTTC
>TRBD1|-|TRBV6-5|TRBJ2-5
CASNYSTGHETHYF
TGTGCTAGCAATTACTCGACAGGGCACGAGACCCACTACTTC